The following is a TCR beta chain sequence with its context. Its target is not known. The Oncomine TCR Beta short-read assay generated sequence data from the DNA of cultured CD4+ T cells. TCRdb re-derived calls from the PCR reads in MiXCR, one entry per CDR3 protein. The sample has 15,000 to 20,000 distinct CDR3 sequences, around 56% seen once. This entry is derived from a study of vaccination and CD4 T cells after COVID-19. The length of the CDR3 is 14 residues. The V gene's germline CDR1 is MDHEN and CDR2 SYDVKM. Trimming took 2 bases from V and 1 from J, leaving 8 bases between them. Treatment in this sample: roughly ten-day PBMC culture with coronavirus spike peptide pools or control peptides (ViraFEST assay). ViraFEST used peptide pools to expand antigen-specific T cells before TCR sequencing.

The origin of this receptor is a human donor who had recovered from COVID-19. Input material: CD4+ T cells from blood, cultured in vitro. This chain connects TRBV28 to TRBJ1-2; D may be TRBD1 (5 bases). The CDR3 loop reads CASSLEGFNYGYTF. CDR3 coding DNA: TGTGCCAGCAGTTTAGAGGGGTTTAACTATGGCTACACCTTC.